This TCR beta chain is drawn from a study of T-cell reconstitution after alpha-beta-depleted transplantation in children. Unique molecular identifiers were incorporated into the prepared TCRbeta library. A single record per CDR3 protein comes from TCRdb applying MiXCR to the PCR reads. The sample consists of hundreds of thousands of distinct CDR3 sequences, less than 15% of them appearing once. Study-level points and caveats: Among T cells one year after transplant, newly produced cells accounted for most counts and diversity.

Notes on this clonotype: Its antigen is not known.

This specimen consisted of PBMCs, obtained before TCRalphabeta/CD19-depleted stem cell transplant. This TCR was recovered from a girl aged 2 to 9 with congenital amegakaryocytic thrombocytopenia, due to receive a stem cell transplant.

DNA for the CDR3: TGCAGTGCACCGGACCGGGAGTTCCAGGAGACCCAGTACTTC. Protein sequence: CSAPDREFQETQYF. The chain recombines TRBV20-1 with TRBJ2-5; tentative D call: TRBD2 (6 bases). Germline loops: CDR1 DFQATT, CDR2 SNEGSKA (reference sequence). The CDR3 is made up of 14 amino acids. Trimming pared 6 bases from V and 5 bases from J, leaving 19 bases between.